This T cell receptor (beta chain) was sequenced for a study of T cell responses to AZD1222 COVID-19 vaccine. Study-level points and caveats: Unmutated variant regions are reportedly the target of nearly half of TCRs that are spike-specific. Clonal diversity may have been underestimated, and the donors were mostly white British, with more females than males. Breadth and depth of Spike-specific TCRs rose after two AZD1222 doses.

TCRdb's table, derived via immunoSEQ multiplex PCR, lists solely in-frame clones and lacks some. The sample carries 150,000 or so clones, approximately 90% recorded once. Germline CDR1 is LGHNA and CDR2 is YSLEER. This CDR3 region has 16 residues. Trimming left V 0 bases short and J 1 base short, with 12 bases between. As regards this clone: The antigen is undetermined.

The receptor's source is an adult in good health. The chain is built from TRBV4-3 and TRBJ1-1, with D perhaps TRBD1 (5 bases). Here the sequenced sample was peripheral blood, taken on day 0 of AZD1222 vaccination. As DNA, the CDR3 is TGCGCCAGCAGCCAAGAACTCCCGGGGGGGAACACTGAAGCTTTCTTT. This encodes CASSQELPGGNTEAFF.